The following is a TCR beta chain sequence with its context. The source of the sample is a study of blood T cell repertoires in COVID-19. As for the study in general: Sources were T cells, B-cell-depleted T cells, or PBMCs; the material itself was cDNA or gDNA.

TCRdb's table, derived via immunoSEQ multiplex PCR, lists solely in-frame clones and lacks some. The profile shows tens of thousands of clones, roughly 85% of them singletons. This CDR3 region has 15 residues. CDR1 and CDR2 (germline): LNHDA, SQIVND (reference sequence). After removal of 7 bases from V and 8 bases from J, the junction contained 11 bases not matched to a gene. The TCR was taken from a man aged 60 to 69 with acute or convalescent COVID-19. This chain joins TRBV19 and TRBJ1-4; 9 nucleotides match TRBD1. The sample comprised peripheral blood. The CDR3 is CASMSVGQGKEKLFF. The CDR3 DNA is TGTGCCAGTATGTCTGTGGGACAGGGAAAAGAAAAACTGTTTTTT.